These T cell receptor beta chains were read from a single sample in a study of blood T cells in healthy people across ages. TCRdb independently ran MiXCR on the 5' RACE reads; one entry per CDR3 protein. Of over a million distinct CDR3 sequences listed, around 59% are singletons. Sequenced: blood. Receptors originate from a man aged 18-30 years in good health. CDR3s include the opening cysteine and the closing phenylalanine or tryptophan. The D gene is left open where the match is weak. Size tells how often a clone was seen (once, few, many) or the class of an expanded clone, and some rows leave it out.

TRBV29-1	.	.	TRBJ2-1	TGCGGCGTTGAGGTGGGAGACCCGGGGGATGAGCAGTTCTTC	CGVEVGDPGDEQFF
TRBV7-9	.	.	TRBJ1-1	TGTGCCAGCAGCTTAGCCAGCGTGACTGAAGCTTTCTTT	CASSLASVTEAFF
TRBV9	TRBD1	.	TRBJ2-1	TGTGCCAGCAGCGTAGGGGACAGCTTGAGCGGGCAGTTCTTC	CASSVGDSLSGQFF
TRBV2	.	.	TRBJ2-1	TGTGCCAGCAGGGAGGGGTCCTTTAACAATGAGCAGTTCTTC	CASREGSFNNEQFF
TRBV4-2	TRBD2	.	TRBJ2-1	TGTGCCAGCAGCCAAAAGCTCCAGGGAGTAGCGGGGTACAATGAGCAGTTCTTC	CASSQKLQGVAGYNEQFF
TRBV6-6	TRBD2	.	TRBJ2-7	TGTGCCAGCAGTTACTCCCCGGGACTAGCGGACCACTACGAGCAGTACTTC	CASSYSPGLADHYEQYF
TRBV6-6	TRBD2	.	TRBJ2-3	TGTGTCAGCAAACGGGAGGCCAACACAGATACGCAGTATTTT	CVSKREANTDTQYF
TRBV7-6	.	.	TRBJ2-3	TGTGCCAGCTCAGGGGGGCGGGAACGGAGCACAGATACGCAGTATTTT	CASSGGRERSTDTQYF
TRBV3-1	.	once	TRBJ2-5	TGTGCCAGCAGCCAAGAGTTAGATGGTAAAGAGACCCAGTACTTC	CASSQELDGKETQYF
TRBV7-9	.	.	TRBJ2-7	TGTGCCAGCAGCGATCTTCAGGGCCGGAGCTACAATGAGCAGTACTTC	CASSDLQGRSYNEQYF
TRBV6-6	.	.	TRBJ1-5	TGTGCCAGCAGTTCCCCGGACACCAGTGATCAGCCCCAGCATTTT	CASSSPDTSDQPQHF
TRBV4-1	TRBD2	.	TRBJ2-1	TGCGCCAGCAGCCCGATCAGCCTGACTAGCGGGGGGGGCGAGCAGTTCTTC	CASSPISLTSGGGEQFF
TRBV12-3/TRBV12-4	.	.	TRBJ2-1	TGTGCCAGCAGTCCGGGGGCCGGCTCCTACAATGAGCAGTTCTTC	CASSPGAGSYNEQFF
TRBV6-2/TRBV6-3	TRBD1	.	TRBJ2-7	TGTACCAGCAGTTACCACCGACAGGGGCAGGACGAGCAGTACTTC	CTSSYHRQGQDEQYF
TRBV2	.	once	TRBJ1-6	TGTGCCAGCAGTGTTTTATCTATGTCAGCTAGCCGACGATCACCCCTCCACTTT	CASSVLSMSASRRSPLHF
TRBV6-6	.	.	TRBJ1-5	TGTGCCAGCAGTTACTCGATCAGGAATCAGCCCCAGCATTTT	CASSYSIRNQPQHF
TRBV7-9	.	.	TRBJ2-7	TGTGCCAGCAGCTCCAACACGGTTGAAGGCGAGCAGTACTTC	CASSSNTVEGEQYF
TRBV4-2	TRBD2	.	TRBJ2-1	TGTGCCAGCAGCCAAGAGCCGCGACCGGGACTAGGAGGTAGTGAGCAGTTCTTC	CASSQEPRPGLGGSEQFF
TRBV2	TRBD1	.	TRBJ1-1	TGTGCCAGCAGTGGGGGGACAGGTGGTGGGAACACTGAAGCTTTCTTT	CASSGGTGGGNTEAFF
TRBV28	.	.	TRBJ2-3	TGTGCCAGCACGACACAGGGGAGGGCAGATACGCAGTATTTT	CASTTQGRADTQYF
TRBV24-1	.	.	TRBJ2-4	TGTGCCACCAGCGCGGAGAGCCACATTCAGTACTTC	CATSAESHIQYF
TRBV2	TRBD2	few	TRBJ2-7	TGTGCCAGCCGACGGACTAGCTCCTACGAGCAGTACTTC	CASRRTSSYEQYF
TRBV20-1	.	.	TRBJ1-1	TGCAGTCCCCAAGACGAAACGCGGGAGCTGAACACTGAAGCTTTCTTT	CSPQDETRELNTEAFF
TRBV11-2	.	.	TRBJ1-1	TGTGCCAGCAGCTTAGATCACGCGACAGAAGAAGCTTTCTTT	CASSLDHATEEAFF
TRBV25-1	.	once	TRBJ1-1	TGTGCCAGCAGTGGATCCGGGGGGCTGGGCACTGAAGCTTTCTTT	CASSGSGGLGTEAFF
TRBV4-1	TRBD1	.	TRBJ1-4	TGCGCCAGCAGCCAGGGACAGGGGGCTGTGACTAATGAAAAACTGTTTTTT	CASSQGQGAVTNEKLFF
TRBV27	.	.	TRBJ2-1	TGTGCCAGCAGTTTAGATGTTGGGTACGGAGGTTCCTACAATGAGCAGTTCTTC	CASSLDVGYGGSYNEQFF
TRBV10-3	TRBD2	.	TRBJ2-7	TGTGCCATCTCCACTAGCGGGAGGCTATACGAGCAGTACTTC	CAISTSGRLYEQYF
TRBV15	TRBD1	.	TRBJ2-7	TGTGCCACCAGCAGAGAGAGGTTTGGGACAGGGTCCTACGAGCAGTACTTC	CATSRERFGTGSYEQYF
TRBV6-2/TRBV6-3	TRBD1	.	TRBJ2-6	TGTGCCACCAATGACAGGGGGATTGGGGCCAACGTCCTGACTTTC	CATNDRGIGANVLTF
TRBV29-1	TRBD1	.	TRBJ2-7	TGCAGCGTCACCGGGACAGGGAGGTCCTACGAGCAGTACTTC	CSVTGTGRSYEQYF
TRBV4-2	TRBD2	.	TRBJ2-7	TGTGCCAGCAGCCAAGATCCGGGAGGGCTGGACGAGCAGTACTTC	CASSQDPGGLDEQYF
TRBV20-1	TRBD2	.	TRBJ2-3	TGCACAATTGGGACTAGCAGTCTCCGGGATACGCAGTATTTT	CTIGTSSLRDTQYF
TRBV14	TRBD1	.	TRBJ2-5	TGTGCCAGCAGCCCAGAATGGCTTAGGACAGGCGCAGAGACCCAGTACTTC	CASSPEWLRTGAETQYF
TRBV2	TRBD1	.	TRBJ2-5	TGTGCCAGCAGTAGACAGGGGCTCCAAGAGACCCAGTACTTC	CASSRQGLQETQYF
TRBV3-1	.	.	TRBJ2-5	TGTGCCAGCAGCCCAGCAGGGTTCCTCCAAGAGACCCAGTACTTC	CASSPAGFLQETQYF
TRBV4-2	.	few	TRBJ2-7	TGTGCCAGCAGCCAAGATTGGCCCGGGGGATCCTACGAGCAGTACTTC	CASSQDWPGGSYEQYF